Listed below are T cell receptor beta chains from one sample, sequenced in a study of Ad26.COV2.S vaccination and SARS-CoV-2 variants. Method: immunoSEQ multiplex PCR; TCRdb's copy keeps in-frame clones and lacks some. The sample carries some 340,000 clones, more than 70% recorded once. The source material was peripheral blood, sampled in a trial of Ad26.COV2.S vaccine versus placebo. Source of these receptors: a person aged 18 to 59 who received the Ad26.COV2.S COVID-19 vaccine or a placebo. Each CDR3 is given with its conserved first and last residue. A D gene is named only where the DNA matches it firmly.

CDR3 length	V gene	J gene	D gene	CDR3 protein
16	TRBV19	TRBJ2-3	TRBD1	CASSSRDRGGPDTQYF
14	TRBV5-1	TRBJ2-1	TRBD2	CASKAGGVYNEQFF
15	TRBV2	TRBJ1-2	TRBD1	CASRENRGGLGGYTF
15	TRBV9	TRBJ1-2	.	CASSVAGALNYGYTF
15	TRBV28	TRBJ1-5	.	CASSLGTAANQPQHF
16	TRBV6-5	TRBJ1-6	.	CASSYRSLYGDSPLHF
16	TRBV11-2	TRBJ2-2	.	CASSLDSGYHTGELFF
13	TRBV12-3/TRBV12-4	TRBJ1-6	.	CASSLGQHSPLHF
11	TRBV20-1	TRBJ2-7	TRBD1	CSALRQGIQYF
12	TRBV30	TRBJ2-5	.	CAWTRNQETQYF
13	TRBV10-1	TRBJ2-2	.	CASPTANTGELFF
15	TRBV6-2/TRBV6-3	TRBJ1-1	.	CASSLPGVLNTEAFF
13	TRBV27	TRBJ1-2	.	CASSLGEKGGYTF
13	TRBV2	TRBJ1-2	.	CASSDLGLYGYTF
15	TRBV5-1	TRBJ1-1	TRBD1	CASSLGDRAGVEAFF
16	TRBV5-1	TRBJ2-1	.	CASSLGPSPGVNEQFF
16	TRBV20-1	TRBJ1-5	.	CSASPGADVNNQPQHF
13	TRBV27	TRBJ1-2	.	CASSSADSRGYTF
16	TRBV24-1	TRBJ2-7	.	CATSDSQEPGRYEQYF
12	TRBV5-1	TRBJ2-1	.	CASSPPGNEQFF
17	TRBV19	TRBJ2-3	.	CASSIPGVMAGTDTQYF
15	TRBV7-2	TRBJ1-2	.	CASSLRGQKGSGYTF
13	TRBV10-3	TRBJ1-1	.	CAMTSETHTEAFF
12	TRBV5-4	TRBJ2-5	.	CASSLGQETQYF
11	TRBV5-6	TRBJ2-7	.	CASSLNYEQYF
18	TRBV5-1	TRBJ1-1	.	CASSPGRGTQRLRTEAFF
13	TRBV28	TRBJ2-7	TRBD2	CASSSGSAYEQYF
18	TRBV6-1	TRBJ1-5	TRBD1	CASSARTGGNPSNQPQHF
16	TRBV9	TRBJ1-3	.	CASSVAEGISGNTIYF
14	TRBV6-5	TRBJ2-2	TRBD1	CASSSTLTGIELFF
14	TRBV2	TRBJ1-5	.	CASSDWFNNQPQHF
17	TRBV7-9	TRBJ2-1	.	CASSLGEWLAGYNEQFF
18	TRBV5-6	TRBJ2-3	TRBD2	CASSFRTSGDPLGHTQYF
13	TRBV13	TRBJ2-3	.	CASSLGDADTQYF
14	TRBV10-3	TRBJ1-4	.	CAISDGEGNEKLFF
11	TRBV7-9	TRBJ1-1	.	CASSTRGQAFF
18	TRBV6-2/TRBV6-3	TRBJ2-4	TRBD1	CASSYGGKGALAKNIQYF